This TCR beta chain was profiled in a study of T-cell memory formation after mild COVID-19. Across the study: Largely, the TCR clusters proved donor specific.

This CDR3 has 16 amino acids. V dropped 7 bases and J dropped 8; count of bases not matched to a gene: 15. The germline V gene encodes CDR1 MDHEN and CDR2 SYDVKM. Each CDR3 protein gets one entry after TCRdb re-called the 5' RACE reads with MiXCR. This sample has more than 100,000 distinct CDR3 sequences, with approximately 5.9% found just once. The chain recombines TRBV28 with TRBJ2-1; TRBD1 aligns across 9 bases. Material: PBMCs or a T cell subset sorted from them (not recorded which). The sequence was collected from an adult woman who had mild COVID-19 (a few samples of this study predate the infection). Cell type and time point are not known. The CDR3 coding sequence is TGTGCCAGCACCGGACAGGGGAGACACACTAGGGATGAGCAGTTCTTC. Translation: CASTGQGRHTRDEQFF. The whole variable domain, filled in from reference TRBV28 and TRBJ2-1, reads DVKVTQSSRYLVKRTGEKVFLECVQDMDHENMFWYRQDPGLGLRLIYFSYDVKMKEKGDIPEGYSVSREKKERFSLILESASTNQTSMYLCASTGQGRHTRDEQFFGPGTRLTVL.